The 12 T cell receptor beta chains below all came from one sample that was sequenced in a study of T cells in Graves' hyperthyroidism and ophthalmopathy. TCR beta CDR3 regions were amplified from RNA. A first-round RT-PCR of the TCR CDR3 used the HTBI primer set. A single record per CDR3 protein comes from TCRdb applying MiXCR to the multiplex PCR reads. The table includes 500,000 to 650,000 distinct CDR3 sequences, 17% detected once. Sequencing was done on a sample of blood. These receptors all stem from a woman between 18 and 29 years old with Graves' ophthalmopathy.

This clonotype was detected a few times. V gene TRBV20-1 combines with J gene TRBJ1-1; 10 bases map to TRBD1. The CDR3 totals 16 residues. V shed 5 bases, J shed 4 bases, and the junction held 13 bases outside the gene matches. From germline, CDR1 is DFQATT and CDR2 SNEGSKA (reference sequence). The CDR3 coding sequence is TGCAGTGCTGGGAGGGACAGGGGACCGTATGGCACTGAAGCTTTCTTT. Its translation: CSAGRDRGPYGTEAFF.

A few counts support this clonotype. The J gene is TRBJ1-1, the V gene TRBV19; D is unresolved. Trimming removed 2 bases from V and 1 base from J, with 8 bases in between. The CDR3 is 14 residues long. Germline-derived CDR1 and CDR2 are LNHDA and SQIVND (reference sequence). As DNA, the CDR3 is TGTGCCAGTAGTATACTCGGCGGGAACACTGAAGCTTTCTTT. This encodes CASSILGGNTEAFF.

The V call is TRBV29-1, the J call TRBJ2-2, with TRBD1 as a possible D gene (5 bases). Trimming pared 0 bases from V and 1 base from J, leaving 18 bases between. This CDR3 region has 18 residues. Germline loops: CDR1 SQVTM, CDR2 ANQGSEA. The CDR3 DNA sequence: TGCAGCGTTGAAGAAGCTCGGACACCCGACATGAACACCGGGGAGCTGTTTTTT. It is translated as CSVEEARTPDMNTGELFF.

The rearrangement links TRBV27 to TRBJ2-7, with D unclear. CDR1 and CDR2 (germline): MNHEY, SMNVEV (reference sequence). This CDR3 spans 13 amino acids. Trimming pared 4 bases from V and 2 bases from J, leaving 9 bases between. This CDR3 is CASSWADTYEQYF. As DNA, the CDR3 is TGTGCCAGCAGTTGGGCGGATACCTACGAGCAGTACTTC.

The gene calls are TRBV10-3 and TRBJ2-5; maybe TRBD2 (6 bases). The length of the CDR3 is 14 residues. Trimming pared 2 bases from V and 3 bases from J, leaving 10 bases between. Germline V gene lookup returns CDR1 ENHRY and CDR2 SYGVKD. The CDR3 spells CAISEVGLEETQYF. Here the CDR3 DNA reads TGTGCCATCAGTGAGGTGGGACTGGAAGAGACCCAGTACTTC.

CDR3 DNA: TGTGCCAGCAGCACTGGGGCTAGCACAGATACGCAGTATTTT. Its translation is CASSTGASTDTQYF. J is TRBJ2-3 and V is TRBV11-3, with D perhaps matching TRBD1 (5 bases). In germline, CDR1 is SGHNT, CDR2 YENEEA. The CDR3 sequence is 14 residues long. V was shortened by 5 bases and J by 0 bases, with 9 bases between the two germline ends.

This clonotype was detected many times. The chain uses TRBV5-1 and TRBJ2-1; the match to TRBD1 covers 7 bases. The V gene end was trimmed by 4 bases and the J gene end by 4 bases; junction bases not matched to a gene: 8. Per germline, CDR1 SGHRS and CDR2 YFSETQ. This CDR3 comprises 15 residues. CDR3 sequence: CASSMGQQNYNEQFF. CDR3 DNA: TGCGCCAGCAGCATGGGACAGCAGAATTACAATGAGCAGTTCTTC.

As to this clonotype: A much larger clone sits a single nucleotide away, making a read error possible. The gene calls are TRBV6-2 or TRBV6-3 and TRBJ1-1, with a weak D call TRBD1 (5 bases). The CDR3 has 16 amino acids. Germline CDR1 MNHEY, CDR2 SVGEGT. The CDR3 DNA reads TGTGCCAACAGTTACTCGGATGAGGGGCTGAACACTGAAGCTTTCTTT. Translating gives CANSYSDEGLNTEAFF.

The table lists this clonotype with a count of one. The rearrangement uses TRBV7-6 and TRBJ2-1; D possibly matches TRBD1 or TRBD2 (5 bases each). CDR1 SGHVS and CDR2 FNYEAQ come from the germline V gene. With 4 bases removed from V and 4 bases from J, the gap between germline ends came to 17 bases. The CDR3 extends over 16 amino acids. Here the CDR3 reads CASSSTNGATYNEQFF. The CDR3 region has the DNA TGTGCCAGCAGCTCCACTAACGGGGCTACTTACAATGAGCAGTTCTTC.

This clonotype was detected many times. The chain links TRBV24-1 to TRBJ2-7, with D possibly being TRBD1 (5 bases). Trimming pared 4 bases from V and 4 bases from J, leaving 10 bases between. CDR1 is KGHDR, CDR2 SFDVKD, per germline. This CDR3 has 13 amino acids. The CDR3 sequence is CATSEGARYEQYF. DNA for the CDR3: TGTGCCACCAGTGAAGGGGCCAGGTACGAGCAGTACTTC.

The chain combines TRBV19 with TRBJ1-1; D unresolved. CDR1 and CDR2 (germline): LNHDA, SQIVND (reference sequence). The V and J ends lost 5 bases and 1 base respectively, with 14 bases between them. The length of the CDR3 is 15 residues. This chain's CDR3 is CASSSSGPTNTEAFF. For the CDR3, the DNA is TGTGCCAGTAGTTCCTCCGGGCCGACGAACACTGAAGCTTTCTTT.

Only a few counts were recorded for this clonotype. The chain links TRBV15 to TRBJ2-3; D gene ambiguous. The CDR3 runs to 14 residues. Trimming shortened V by 1 base and J by 7 bases, and 12 bases separated the two germline ends. The germline V gene encodes CDR1 LNHNV and CDR2 YYDKDF (reference sequence). The chain's CDR3 is CATSRGERIHTQYF. The CDR3, as DNA: TGTGCCACCAGCAGAGGCGAAAGGATTCATACGCAGTATTTT.